Listed here are 9 T cell receptor beta chains from one sample, sequenced in a study of blood T cell repertoires in COVID-19. Data came from immunoSEQ multiplex PCR; TCRdb stores just in-frame clones and leaves some out. The data hold about 170,000 clones, with roughly 90% observed a single time. Specimen: peripheral blood. These receptors were obtained from a man aged 55 to 70 with acute or convalescent COVID-19.

In its sample, this clone was seen a few times. V and J are TRBV19 and TRBJ2-5; 7 bases are shared with TRBD1. Germline values: CDR1 LNHDA, CDR2 SQIVND (reference sequence). The CDR3 length is 13 residues. The J segment lost 1 base and the V segment lost 8 bases, leaving 4 bases of the junction unmatched. CDR3 in DNA: TGTGCCAGTGGGGGACAGTTCCAAGAGACCCAGTACTTC. As protein: CASGGQFQETQYF. Full variable domain (outside the CDR3, taken from reference TRBV19 and TRBJ2-5): DGGITQSPKYLFRKEGQNVTLSCEQNLNHDAMYWYRQDPGQGLRLIYYSQIVNDFQKGDIAEGYSVSREKKESFPLTVTSAQKNPTAFYLCASGGQFQETQYFGPGTRLLVL.

V gene TRBV7-9 combines with J gene TRBJ2-7; weak D call: TRBD2 (5 bases). CDR1 and CDR2 (germline): SEHNR, FQNEAQ (reference sequence). V lost 3 bases to trimming and J lost 0 bases, with 15 bases between them. CDR3 length: 16 amino acids. As DNA, the CDR3 is TGTGCCAGCAGCTTCTCCGAGCGGACCATCTCCTACGAGCAGTACTTC. Residues: CASSFSERTISYEQYF.

For the CDR3, the DNA is TGCGCCAGCTCCACAGAGGAGGCTGCGTATGGCTACACCTTC. Translated: CASSTEEAAYGYTF. V is TRBV5-1 and J is TRBJ1-2; D gene uncertain. The CDR3 extends over 14 amino acids. Germline CDR1 SGHRS, CDR2 YFSETQ. V was pared by 7 bases and J by 5 bases, with 18 bases between. Variable domain in full (rest from reference TRBV5-1 and TRBJ1-2): KAGVTQTPRYLIKTRGQQVTLSCSPISGHRSVSWYQQTPGQGLQFLFEYFSETQRNKGNFPGRFSGRQFSNSRSEMNVSTLELGDSALYLCASSTEEAAYGYTFGSGTRLTVV.

The CDR3 loop reads CASSETGNRGYTF. DNA of the CDR3: TGTGCCAGCAGTGAAACGGGTAATCGTGGCTACACCTTC. The V call is TRBV6-4, the J call TRBJ1-2; no reliable D call. The CDR3 runs 13 residues. Germline V gene data show CDR1 as MRHNA and CDR2 as SNTAGT. Trimming left V 3 bases short and J 7 bases short, with 12 bases between.

The chain employs TRBV4-3 and TRBJ1-1, with 9 nucleotides matching TRBD1. CDR1 and CDR2 (germline): LGHNA, YSLEER. The V segment lost 4 bases and the J segment 11 bases; nucleotides outside the gene matches: 14. There are 15 residues in the CDR3. CDR3 amino acids: CASSPGQGQLIGAFF. In DNA form, the CDR3 reads TGCGCCAGCAGCCCGGGACAGGGCCAGCTGATAGGGGCTTTCTTT.

The chain joins TRBV27 to TRBJ2-1; 11 bases are shared with TRBD1. The V and J ends lost 1 base and 6 bases, in that order; junction bases with no gene match: 8. The CDR3 spans 17 residues. Germline values: CDR1 MNHEY, CDR2 SMNVEV (reference sequence). CDR3 sequence: CASSLWGDRGITNEQFF. The CDR3 bases are TGTGCCAGCAGTTTATGGGGGGACAGGGGGATAACCAATGAGCAGTTCTTC.

V and J are TRBV7-3 and TRBJ2-3; D may be TRBD2 (5 bases). This CDR3 region has 13 residues. Germline CDR1 reads SGHTA; CDR2 reads FQGTGA. The ends were cut back, 5 bases at V and 4 bases at J, with 10 bases in the middle. The CDR3 DNA reads TGTGCCAGCAGCGAGCAGGACTCAGATACGCAGTATTTT. The encoded protein is CASSEQDSDTQYF.

The chain recombines TRBV6-5 with TRBJ1-5; the D gene is possibly TRBD1 (5 bases). Germline V gene sequence: CDR1 MNHEY, CDR2 SVGAGI. This CDR3 region has 13 residues. Trimming pared 9 bases from V and 6 bases from J, leaving 15 bases between. The CDR3 reads CASLFQGGQPQHF. CDR3 DNA: TGTGCCAGTCTTTTTCAGGGTGGTCAGCCCCAGCATTTT.

The table lists this clone with a count of one. The CDR3 here is CASSIGDTDTQYF. The CDR3 nucleotides are TGTGCCAGTAGTATAGGCGACACAGATACGCAGTATTTT. The chain uses TRBV19 and TRBJ2-3; no firm D call. Germline V gene sequence: CDR1 LNHDA, CDR2 SQIVND (reference sequence). CDR3 length equals 13 residues. Between the trimmed V and J ends, which lost 1 base and 2 bases, there was a span of 4 bases.